A selection of T cell receptor beta chains follows, all from one sample in a study of OX40 agonist ivuxolimab in advanced cancers. Libraries were prepared by immunoSEQ multiplex PCR; TCRdb keeps only in-frame clonotypes and omits some of them. In the table there are tens of thousands of clones, approximately 84% of which are singletons. The sample here was CD4+ or CD8+ T cells sorted from blood, taken in a trial of the OX40 agonist ivuxolimab. The source is an adult with an advanced solid tumor such as melanoma, head and neck, liver or kidney cancer. Each CDR3 is given with its conserved first and last residue. D genes are given only for firm matches. Clone size is given for some rows only: seen once, a few or many times, or a class if the clone is expanded.

>16|TRBV19|.|.|TRBJ2-2
CASSSRLGGEPGELFF
TGTGCCAGTAGTTCCCGACTAGGGGGGGAACCCGGGGAGCTGTTTTTT
>12|TRBV23-1|.|.|TRBJ2-7
CASRARSYEQYF
TGCGCCAGCAGGGCCAGGTCCTACGAGCAGTACTTC
>14|TRBV27|.|.|TRBJ2-3
CASSLSGVTDTQYF
TGTGCCAGCAGTTTATCCGGGGTGACAGATACGCAGTATTTT
>19|TRBV7-9|.|.|TRBJ2-4
CASSFQITSGSGVKNIQCF
TGTGCCAGCAGCTTTCAGATTACGTCGGGTTCCGGCGTCAAAAACATTCAGTGCTTC
>18|TRBV7-6|TRBD2|.|TRBJ2-1
CASSLRLLAGGGINEQFF
TGTGCCAGCAGCTTAAGGCTACTAGCGGGAGGAGGAATCAATGAGCAGTTCTTC
>13|TRBV11-2|.|.|TRBJ2-7
CASKGGRVGEQYF
TGTGCCAGCAAAGGTGGAAGGGTGGGTGAGCAGTACTTC
>14|TRBV5-1|TRBD2|.|TRBJ2-1
CASRQLAGVSEQFF
TGCGCCAGCAGACAACTAGCGGGGGTCTCGGAGCAGTTCTTC
>14|TRBV6-6|.|.|TRBJ1-1
CASSYPRSDTEAFF
TGTGCCAGCAGTTACCCCAGATCCGACACTGAAGCTTTCTTT
>13|TRBV2|.|.|TRBJ1-2
CASSGQGDYGYTF
TGTGCCAGCAGTGGTCAAGGGGATTATGGCTACACCTTC
>15|TRBV7-2|.|.|TRBJ2-7
CASSPGGTGPYEQYF
TGTGCCAGCAGCCCGGGCGGGACCGGCCCCTACGAGCAGTACTTC
>17|TRBV7-2|TRBD1|.|TRBJ2-3
CASSLGTQTGGRDTQYF
TGTGCCAGCAGCTTAGGGACCCAGACAGGGGGAAGGGATACGCAGTATTTT
>15|TRBV15|TRBD2|once|TRBJ2-5
CATSRAGEGWKTQYF
TGTGCCACCAGCAGAGCCGGGGAGGGGTGGAAGACCCAGTACTTC
>14|TRBV15|TRBD1|few|TRBJ2-7
CATKEGQGAYEQYF
TGTGCCACCAAAGAAGGACAGGGGGCCTACGAGCAGTACTTC
>14|TRBV6-5|.|.|TRBJ2-1
CASSSLLILNEQFF
TGTGCCAGCAGTTCTCTCCTTATCCTCAATGAGCAGTTCTTC
>16|TRBV5-6|TRBD1|.|TRBJ2-7
CASRLTAARGLYEQYF
TGTGCCAGCAGGTTGACCGCCGCCAGGGGGCTTTACGAGCAGTACTTC
>13|TRBV10-2|.|.|TRBJ2-1
CASSESRDSKQFF
TGCGCCAGCAGTGAGTCCCGGGACTCTAAGCAGTTCTTC
>14|TRBV11-2|.|.|TRBJ2-7
CASSRAYIGYEQYF
TGTGCCAGCAGCCGGGCCTACATCGGTTACGAGCAGTACTTC
>12|TRBV6-5|.|.|TRBJ2-7
CASSRTAYEQYF
TGTGCCAGCAGTCGGACGGCCTACGAGCAGTACTTC
>15|TRBV2|.|.|TRBJ1-5
CASSPRARSNQPQHF
TGTGCCAGCAGTCCCCGGGCCAGGAGCAATCAGCCCCAGCATTTT
>16|TRBV5-4|.|.|TRBJ1-1
CASSQDGGGINTEAFF
TGTGCCAGCAGCCAGGACGGAGGGGGTATTAACACTGAAGCTTTCTTT
>15|TRBV27|TRBD1|.|TRBJ1-3
CASRGQGSVGNTIYF
TGTGCCAGCAGGGGACAGGGATCAGTCGGAAACACCATATATTTT
>11|TRBV5-8|TRBD2|few|TRBJ2-7
CASGRVHEQYF
TGTGCCAGCGGGAGGGTCCACGAGCAGTACTTC
>14|TRBV7-3|.|.|TRBJ2-7
CASSLNAGRGEQYF
TGTGCCAGCAGCTTAAATGCGGGACGGGGCGAGCAGTACTTC
>14|TRBV29-1|.|.|TRBJ2-2
CSVVTASNTGELFF
TGCAGCGTTGTGACAGCGTCGAACACCGGGGAGCTGTTTTTT
>15|TRBV5-4|.|few|TRBJ2-2
CASSPDSANTGELFF
TGTGCCAGCAGCCCGGACAGCGCGAACACCGGGGAGCTGTTTTTT
>14|TRBV19|TRBD1|.|TRBJ1-5
CASSGRGLDQPQHF
TGTGCCAGTAGTGGCAGGGGGCTCGATCAGCCCCAGCATTTT
>13|TRBV5-4|.|.|TRBJ2-7
CATQRSDSYEQYF
TGTGCCACCCAGCGGTCAGACTCCTACGAGCAGTACTTC
>15|TRBV5-6|.|.|TRBJ1-1
CASSFETNRDTEAFF
TGTGCCAGCAGCTTTGAAACGAACAGAGACACTGAAGCTTTCTTT
>15|TRBV9|TRBD2|.|TRBJ2-1
CASSVEGLQYNEQFF
TGTGCCAGCAGCGTAGAGGGACTACAATACAATGAGCAGTTCTTC
>14|TRBV11-3|TRBD2|few|TRBJ2-5
CASSASSGQETQYF
TGTGCCAGCAGCGCATCTAGCGGCCAAGAGACCCAGTACTTC
>17|TRBV18|TRBD2|.|TRBJ2-7
CASSPRGLASPSYEQYF
TGTGCCAGCTCACCACGGGGACTAGCGTCGCCCTCCTACGAGCAGTACTTC
>15|TRBV6-9|TRBD2|.|TRBJ2-7
CASSYTTAGDYEQYF
TGTGCCAGCAGTTATACCACAGCGGGAGACTACGAGCAGTACTTC
>15|TRBV19|.|.|TRBJ1-3
CASNDAGTSGNTIYF
TGTGCCAGTAATGACGCCGGGACCTCTGGAAACACCATATATTTT
>12|TRBV27|.|once|TRBJ2-2
CASSTGRGELFF
TGTGCCAGCAGCACCGGACGTGGGGAGCTGTTTTTT
>17|TRBV5-4|.|.|TRBJ1-1
CASSSFAGGNLNTEAFF
TGTGCCAGCAGCTCCTTCGCCGGGGGAAACCTGAACACTGAAGCTTTCTTT
>14|TRBV19|.|.|TRBJ1-1
CASSNRDRYTEAFF
TGTGCCAGTAGTAACAGGGATAGGTACACTGAAGCTTTCTTT
>13|TRBV29-1|.|.|TRBJ1-4
CSVDSGTNEKLFF
TGCAGCGTTGACAGCGGAACTAATGAAAAACTGTTTTTT
>11|TRBV9|.|few|TRBJ2-3
CASSVKDTQYF
TGTGCCAGCAGCGTCAAAGATACGCAGTATTTT
>13|TRBV5-1|.|.|TRBJ2-7
CASSSGAGGEQYF
TGCGCCAGCAGCTCTGGGGCCGGGGGCGAGCAGTACTTC
>14|TRBV11-3|.|few|TRBJ1-1
CASSMSGGNTEAFF
TGTGCCAGCAGCATGTCGGGGGGTAACACTGAAGCTTTCTTT
>20|TRBV18|.|once|TRBJ2-7
CASSPGVRVSSWVSSYEQYF
TGTGCCAGCTCACCAGGAGTCAGGGTCAGCTCTTGGGTCAGCTCCTACGAGCAGTACTTC
>14|TRBV19|.|.|TRBJ1-1
CASSIQATYTEAFF
TGTGCCAGTAGTATCCAAGCCACCTACACTGAAGCTTTCTTT
>18|TRBV7-6|.|.|TRBJ1-3
CASSLVPGGSRSGNTIYF
TGTGCCAGCAGCTTAGTCCCCGGGGGGTCACGCTCTGGAAACACCATATATTTT
>14|TRBV5-1|TRBD1|once|TRBJ2-1
CASSSGTGENEQFF
TGCGCCAGCAGCTCCGGGACAGGGGAGAATGAGCAGTTCTTC
>18|TRBV5-4|TRBD2|.|TRBJ2-1
CASSRHGSGRAVMNEQFF
TGTGCCAGCAGCCGCCACGGTAGCGGGAGGGCCGTTATGAATGAGCAGTTCTTC
>13|TRBV4-1|.|.|TRBJ2-7
CASSRQEAYEQYF
TGCGCCAGCAGCCGACAGGAAGCCTACGAGCAGTACTTC